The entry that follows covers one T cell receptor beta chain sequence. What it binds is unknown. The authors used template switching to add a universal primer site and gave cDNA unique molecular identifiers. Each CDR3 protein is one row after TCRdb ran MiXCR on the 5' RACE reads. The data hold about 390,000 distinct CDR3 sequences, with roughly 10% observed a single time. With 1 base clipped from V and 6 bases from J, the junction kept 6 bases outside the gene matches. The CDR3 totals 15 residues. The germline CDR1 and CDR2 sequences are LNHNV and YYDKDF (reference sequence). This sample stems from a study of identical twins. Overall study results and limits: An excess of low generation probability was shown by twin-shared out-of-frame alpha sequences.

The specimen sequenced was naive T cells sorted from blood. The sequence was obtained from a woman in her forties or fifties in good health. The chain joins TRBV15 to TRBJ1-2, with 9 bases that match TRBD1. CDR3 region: CATSRAGQGRDGYTF. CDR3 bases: TGTGCCACCAGCAGAGCGGGACAGGGAAGAGATGGCTACACCTTC.